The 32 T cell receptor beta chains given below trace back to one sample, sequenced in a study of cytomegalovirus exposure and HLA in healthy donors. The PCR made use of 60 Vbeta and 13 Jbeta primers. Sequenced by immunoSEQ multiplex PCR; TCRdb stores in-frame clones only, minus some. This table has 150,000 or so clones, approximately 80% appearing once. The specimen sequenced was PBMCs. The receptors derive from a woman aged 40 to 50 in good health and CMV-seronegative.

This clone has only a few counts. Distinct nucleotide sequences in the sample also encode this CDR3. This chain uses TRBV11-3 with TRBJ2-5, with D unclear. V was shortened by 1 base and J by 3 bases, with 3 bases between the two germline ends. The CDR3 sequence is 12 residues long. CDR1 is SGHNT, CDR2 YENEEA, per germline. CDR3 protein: CASSLAEETQYF. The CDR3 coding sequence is TGTGCCAGCAGCTTAGCCGAAGAGACCCAGTACTTC.

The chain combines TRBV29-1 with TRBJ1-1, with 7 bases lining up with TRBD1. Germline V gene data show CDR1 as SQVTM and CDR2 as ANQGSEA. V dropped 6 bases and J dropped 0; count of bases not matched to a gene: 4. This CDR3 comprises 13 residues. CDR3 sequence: CSVGDSMNTEAFF. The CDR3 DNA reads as TGCAGCGTCGGGGACAGCATGAACACTGAAGCTTTCTTT.

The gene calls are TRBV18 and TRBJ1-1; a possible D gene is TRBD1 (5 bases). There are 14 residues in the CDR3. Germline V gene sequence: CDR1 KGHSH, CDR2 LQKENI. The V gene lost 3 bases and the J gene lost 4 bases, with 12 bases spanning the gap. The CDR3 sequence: CASSPSRDGTEAFF. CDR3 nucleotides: TGTGCCAGCTCACCTAGCAGGGATGGCACTGAAGCTTTCTTT.

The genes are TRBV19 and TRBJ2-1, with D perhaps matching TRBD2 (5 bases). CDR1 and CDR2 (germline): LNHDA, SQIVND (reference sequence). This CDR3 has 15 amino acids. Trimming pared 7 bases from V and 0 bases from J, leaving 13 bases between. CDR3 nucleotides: TGTGCCAGTACCGATAGCGAGAGCTCCTACAATGAGCAGTTCTTC. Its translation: CASTDSESSYNEQFF.

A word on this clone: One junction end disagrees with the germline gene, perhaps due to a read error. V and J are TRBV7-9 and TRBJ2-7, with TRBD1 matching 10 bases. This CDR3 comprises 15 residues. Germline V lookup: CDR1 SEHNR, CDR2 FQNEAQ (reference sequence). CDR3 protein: CSSSLDGTGAYEQYF. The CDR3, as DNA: TGTTCCAGCAGCTTAGACGGGACAGGGGCCTACGAGCAGTACTTC.

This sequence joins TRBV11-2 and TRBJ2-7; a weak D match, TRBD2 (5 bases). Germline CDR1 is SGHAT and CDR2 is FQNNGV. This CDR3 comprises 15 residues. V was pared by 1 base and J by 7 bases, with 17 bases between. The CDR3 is CASSLGTRPLIEQYF. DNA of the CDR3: TGTGCCAGCAGCTTAGGGACTCGACCCCTTATAGAGCAGTACTTC.

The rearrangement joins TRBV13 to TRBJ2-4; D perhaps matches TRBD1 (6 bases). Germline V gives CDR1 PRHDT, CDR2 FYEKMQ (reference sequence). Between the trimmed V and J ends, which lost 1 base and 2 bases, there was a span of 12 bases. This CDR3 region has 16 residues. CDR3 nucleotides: TGTGCCAGCAGCTTAGTTGGGGGCTCGACCAAAAACATTCAGTACTTC. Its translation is CASSLVGGSTKNIQYF.

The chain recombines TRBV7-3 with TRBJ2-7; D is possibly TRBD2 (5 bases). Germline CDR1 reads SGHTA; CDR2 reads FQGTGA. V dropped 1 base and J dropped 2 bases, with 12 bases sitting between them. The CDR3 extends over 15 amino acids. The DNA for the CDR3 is TGTGCCAGCAGCTTAAACCCAGGAGGACCCTACGAGCAGTACTTC. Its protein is CASSLNPGGPYEQYF.

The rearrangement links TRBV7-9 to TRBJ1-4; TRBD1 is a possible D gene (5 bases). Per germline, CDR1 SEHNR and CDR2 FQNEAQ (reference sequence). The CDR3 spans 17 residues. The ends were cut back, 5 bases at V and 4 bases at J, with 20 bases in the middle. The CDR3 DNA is TGTGCCAGCAGCGCTGACCTGGGACTTAGGGGTAATGAAAAACTGTTTTTT. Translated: CASSADLGLRGNEKLFF. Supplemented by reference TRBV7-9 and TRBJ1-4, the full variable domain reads DTGVSQNPRHKITKRGQNVTFRCDPISEHNRLYWYRQTLGQGPEFLTYFQNEAQLEKSRLLSDRFSAERPKGSFSTLEIQRTEQGDSAMYLCASSADLGLRGNEKLFFGSGTQLSVL.

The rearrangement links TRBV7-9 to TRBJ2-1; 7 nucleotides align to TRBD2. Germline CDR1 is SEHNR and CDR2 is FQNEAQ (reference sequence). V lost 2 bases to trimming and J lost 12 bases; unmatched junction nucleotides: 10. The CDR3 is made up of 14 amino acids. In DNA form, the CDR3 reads TGTGCCAGCAGCTTACCCTCAGGACCGGGAGGGCAGTTCTTC. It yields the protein CASSLPSGPGGQFF.

The CDR3 DNA is TGCGCCAGCAGCTTGGCTCTAGATGAAAAACTGTTTTTT. It translates to CASSLALDEKLFF. The chain couples TRBV5-1 to TRBJ1-4; D is unclear. Germline CDR1 reads SGHRS; CDR2 reads YFSETQ. The CDR3 sequence is 13 residues long. V was clipped by 0 bases and J by 6 bases, with 6 bases between them.

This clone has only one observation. CDR3 nucleotides: TGTGCCAGCAGTTCCCGGGGAGATATAACAGATACGCAGTATTTT. Residues: CASSSRGDITDTQYF. This chain connects TRBV9 to TRBJ2-3; maybe TRBD2 (5 bases). Between the trimmed V and J ends, which lost 5 bases and 3 bases, there was a span of 16 bases. This CDR3 comprises 15 residues. The V gene's germline CDR1 is SGDLS and CDR2 YYNGEE.

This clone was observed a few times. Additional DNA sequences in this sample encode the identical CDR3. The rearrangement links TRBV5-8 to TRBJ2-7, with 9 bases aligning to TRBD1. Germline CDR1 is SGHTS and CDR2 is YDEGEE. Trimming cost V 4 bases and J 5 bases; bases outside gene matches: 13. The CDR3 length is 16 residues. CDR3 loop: CASSIPSGTGFNEQYF. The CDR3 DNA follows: TGTGCCAGCAGCATCCCATCCGGGACAGGGTTCAACGAGCAGTACTTC.

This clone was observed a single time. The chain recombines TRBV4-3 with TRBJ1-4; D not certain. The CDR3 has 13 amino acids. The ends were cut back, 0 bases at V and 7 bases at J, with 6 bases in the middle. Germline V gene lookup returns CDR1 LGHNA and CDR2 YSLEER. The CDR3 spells CASSQDFSEKLFF. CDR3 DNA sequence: TGCGCCAGCAGCCAAGATTTCAGTGAAAAACTGTTTTTT.

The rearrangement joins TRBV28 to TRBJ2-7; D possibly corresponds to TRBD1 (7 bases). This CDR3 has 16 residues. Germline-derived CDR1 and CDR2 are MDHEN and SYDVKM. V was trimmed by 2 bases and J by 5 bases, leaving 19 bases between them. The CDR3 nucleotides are TGTGCCAGCAGTTTAGGAGGGGGCGCAGGGACAGACGAGCAGTACTTC. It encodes CASSLGGGAGTDEQYF.

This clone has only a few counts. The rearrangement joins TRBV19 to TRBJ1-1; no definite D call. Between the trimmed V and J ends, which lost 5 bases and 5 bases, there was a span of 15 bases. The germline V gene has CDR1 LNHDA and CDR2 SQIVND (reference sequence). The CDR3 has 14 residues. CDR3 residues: CASSQLWRGTEAFF. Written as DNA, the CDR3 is TGTGCCAGTAGTCAACTATGGAGAGGAACTGAAGCTTTCTTT.

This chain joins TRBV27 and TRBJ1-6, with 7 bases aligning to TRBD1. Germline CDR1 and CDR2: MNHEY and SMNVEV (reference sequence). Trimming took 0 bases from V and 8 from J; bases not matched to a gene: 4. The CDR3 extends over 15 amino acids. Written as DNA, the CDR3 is TGTGCCAGCAGTTTATCGACAGGGTTCCATTCACCCCTCCACTTT. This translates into CASSLSTGFHSPLHF.

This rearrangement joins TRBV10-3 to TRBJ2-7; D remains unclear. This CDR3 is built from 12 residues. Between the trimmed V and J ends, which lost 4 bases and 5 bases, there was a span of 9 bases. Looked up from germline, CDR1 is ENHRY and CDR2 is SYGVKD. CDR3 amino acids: CAISVGSHEQYF. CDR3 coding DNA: TGTGCCATCAGTGTCGGGTCCCACGAGCAGTACTTC.

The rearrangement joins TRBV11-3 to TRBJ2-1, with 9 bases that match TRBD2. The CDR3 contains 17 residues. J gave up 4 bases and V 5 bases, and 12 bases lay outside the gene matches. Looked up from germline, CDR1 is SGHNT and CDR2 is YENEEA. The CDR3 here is CASSPGPSGIYYNEQFF. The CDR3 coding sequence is TGTGCCAGCAGCCCGGGCCCTAGCGGGATCTATTACAATGAGCAGTTCTTC.

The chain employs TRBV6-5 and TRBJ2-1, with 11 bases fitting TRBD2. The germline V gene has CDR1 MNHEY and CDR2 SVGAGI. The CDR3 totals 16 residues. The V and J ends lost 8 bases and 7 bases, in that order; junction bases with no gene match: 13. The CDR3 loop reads CASRLLAGGPGNEQFF. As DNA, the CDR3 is TGTGCCAGCCGTTTATTAGCGGGAGGGCCGGGGAATGAGCAGTTCTTC.

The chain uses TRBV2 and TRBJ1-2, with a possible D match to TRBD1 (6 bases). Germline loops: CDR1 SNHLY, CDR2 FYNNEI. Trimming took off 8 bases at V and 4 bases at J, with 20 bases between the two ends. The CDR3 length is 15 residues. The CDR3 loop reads CASLIGVGQIYGYTF. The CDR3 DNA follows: TGTGCCAGCCTAATTGGGGTTGGACAGATCTATGGCTACACCTTC.

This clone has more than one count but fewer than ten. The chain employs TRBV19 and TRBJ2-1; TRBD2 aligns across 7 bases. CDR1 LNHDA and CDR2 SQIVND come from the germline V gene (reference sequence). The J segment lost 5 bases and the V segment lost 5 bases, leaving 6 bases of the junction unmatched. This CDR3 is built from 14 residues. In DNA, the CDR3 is TGTGCCAGTAGTGGGCTAGCGGAGGACAATGAGCAGTTCTTC. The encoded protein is CASSGLAEDNEQFF.

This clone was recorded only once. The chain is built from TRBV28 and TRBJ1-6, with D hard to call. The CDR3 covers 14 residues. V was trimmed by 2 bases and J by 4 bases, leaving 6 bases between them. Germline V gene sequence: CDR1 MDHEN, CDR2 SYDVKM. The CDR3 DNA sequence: TGTGCCAGCAGTTTACAGGATTATAATTCACCCCTCCACTTT. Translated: CASSLQDYNSPLHF.

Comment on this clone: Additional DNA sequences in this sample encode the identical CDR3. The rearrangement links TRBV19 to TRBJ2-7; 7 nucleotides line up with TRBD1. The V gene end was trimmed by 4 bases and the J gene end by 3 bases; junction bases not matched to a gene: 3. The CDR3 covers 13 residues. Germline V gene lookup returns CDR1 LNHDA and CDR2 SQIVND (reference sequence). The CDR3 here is CASSTRQGYEQYF. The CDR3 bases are TGTGCCAGTAGTACCCGACAGGGCTACGAGCAGTACTTC. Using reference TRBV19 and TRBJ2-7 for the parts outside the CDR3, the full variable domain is DGGITQSPKYLFRKEGQNVTLSCEQNLNHDAMYWYRQDPGQGLRLIYYSQIVNDFQKGDIAEGYSVSREKKESFPLTVTSAQKNPTAFYLCASSTRQGYEQYFGPGTRLTVT.

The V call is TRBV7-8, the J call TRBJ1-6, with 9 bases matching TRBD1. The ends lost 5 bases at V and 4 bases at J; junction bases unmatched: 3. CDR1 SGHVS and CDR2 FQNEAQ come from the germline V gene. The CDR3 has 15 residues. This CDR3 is CASSRGQGYNSPLHF. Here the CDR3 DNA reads TGTGCCAGCAGCCGCGGACAGGGGTATAATTCACCCCTCCACTTT.

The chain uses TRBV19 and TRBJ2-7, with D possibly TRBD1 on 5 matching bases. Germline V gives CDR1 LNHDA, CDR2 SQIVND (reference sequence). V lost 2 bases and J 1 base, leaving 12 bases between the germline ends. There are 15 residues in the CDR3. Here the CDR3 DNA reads TGTGCCAGTAGTATATATTGGGGCGGTTCCTACGAGCAGTACTTC. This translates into CASSIYWGGSYEQYF.

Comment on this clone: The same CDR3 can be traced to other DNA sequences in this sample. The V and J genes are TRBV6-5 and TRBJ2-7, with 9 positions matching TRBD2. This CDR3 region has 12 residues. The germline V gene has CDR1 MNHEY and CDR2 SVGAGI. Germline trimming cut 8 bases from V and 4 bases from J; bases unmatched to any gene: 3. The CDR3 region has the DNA TGTGCCAGCCGCACTAGCGGGTACGAGCAGTACTTC. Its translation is CASRTSGYEQYF.

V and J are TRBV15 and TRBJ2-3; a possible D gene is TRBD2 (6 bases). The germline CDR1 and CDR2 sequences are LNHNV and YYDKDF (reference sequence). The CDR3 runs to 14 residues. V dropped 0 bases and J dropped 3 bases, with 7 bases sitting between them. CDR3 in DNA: TGTGCCACCAGCAGAGATGCGGGAACAGATACGCAGTATTTT. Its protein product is CATSRDAGTDTQYF.

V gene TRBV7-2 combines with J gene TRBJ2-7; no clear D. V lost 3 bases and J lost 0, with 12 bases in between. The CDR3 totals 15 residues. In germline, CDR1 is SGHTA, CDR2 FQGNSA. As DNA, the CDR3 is TGTGCCAGCAGCTTTGGCACAATTCTCTCCTACGAGCAGTACTTC. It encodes CASSFGTILSYEQYF.

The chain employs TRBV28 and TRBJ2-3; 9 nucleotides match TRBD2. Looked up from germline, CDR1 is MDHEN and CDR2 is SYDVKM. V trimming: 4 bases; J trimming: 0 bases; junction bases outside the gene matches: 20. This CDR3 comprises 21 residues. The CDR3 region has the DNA TGTGCCAGCAGTTACGTGGGCAATCGGCTAGCGGGGAAATCTAGCACAGATACGCAGTATTTT. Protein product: CASSYVGNRLAGKSSTDTQYF.

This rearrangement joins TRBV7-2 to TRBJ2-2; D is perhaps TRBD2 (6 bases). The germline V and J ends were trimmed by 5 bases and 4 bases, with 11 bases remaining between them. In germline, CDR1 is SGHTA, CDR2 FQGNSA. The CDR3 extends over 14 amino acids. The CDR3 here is CASSPTGVTGELFF. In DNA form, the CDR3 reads TGTGCCAGCAGCCCCACGGGGGTCACCGGGGAGCTGTTTTTT. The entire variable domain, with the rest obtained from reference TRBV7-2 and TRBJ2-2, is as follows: GAGVSQSPSNKVTEKGKDVELRCDPISGHTALYWYRQSLGQGLEFLIYFQGNSAPDKSGLPSDRFSAERTGGSVSTLTIQRTQQEDSAVYLCASSPTGVTGELFFGEGSRLTVL.

CDR3 coding DNA: TGTGCCAGCAGCCCCGCCCTCGGACAGGGCGTCGAGCAGTACTTC. Residues: CASSPALGQGVEQYF. The chain employs TRBV7-2 and TRBJ2-7; 8 positions match TRBD1. The V and J ends lost 5 bases and 6 bases, in that order; junction bases with no gene match: 12. The germline CDR1 and CDR2 sequences are SGHTA and FQGNSA. The CDR3 runs 15 residues.